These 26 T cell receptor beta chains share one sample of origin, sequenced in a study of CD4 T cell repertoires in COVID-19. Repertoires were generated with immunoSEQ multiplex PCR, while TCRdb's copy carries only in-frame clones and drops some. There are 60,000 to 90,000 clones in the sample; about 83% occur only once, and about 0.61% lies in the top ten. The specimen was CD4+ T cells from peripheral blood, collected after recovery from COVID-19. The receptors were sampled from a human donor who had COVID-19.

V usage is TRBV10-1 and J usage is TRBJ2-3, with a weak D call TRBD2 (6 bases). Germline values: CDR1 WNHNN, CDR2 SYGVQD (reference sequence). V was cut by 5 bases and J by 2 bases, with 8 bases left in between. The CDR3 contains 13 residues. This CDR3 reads CASSRDFTDTQYF. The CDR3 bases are TGCGCCAGCAGTCGGGACTTCACAGATACGCAGTATTTT.

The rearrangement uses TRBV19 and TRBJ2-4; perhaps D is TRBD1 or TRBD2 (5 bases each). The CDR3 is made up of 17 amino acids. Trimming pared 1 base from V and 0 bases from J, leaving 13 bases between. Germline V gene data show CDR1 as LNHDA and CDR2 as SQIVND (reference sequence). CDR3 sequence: CASSIAPGQLAKNIQYF. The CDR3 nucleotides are TGTGCCAGTAGTATAGCCCCGGGGCAACTAGCCAAAAACATTCAGTACTTC.

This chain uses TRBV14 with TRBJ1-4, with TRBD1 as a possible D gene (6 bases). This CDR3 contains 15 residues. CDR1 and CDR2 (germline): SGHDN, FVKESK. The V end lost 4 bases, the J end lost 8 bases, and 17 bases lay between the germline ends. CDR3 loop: CASSPRTVFSEKLFF. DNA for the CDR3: TGTGCCAGCAGCCCAAGGACAGTGTTTTCAGAAAAACTGTTTTTT.

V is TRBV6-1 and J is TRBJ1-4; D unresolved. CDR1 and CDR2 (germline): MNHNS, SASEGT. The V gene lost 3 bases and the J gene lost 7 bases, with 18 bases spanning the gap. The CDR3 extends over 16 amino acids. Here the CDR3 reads CASSDPSGISREKLFF. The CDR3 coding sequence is TGTGCCAGCAGTGACCCCTCAGGAATTAGTCGTGAAAAACTGTTTTTT.

CDR3 region: CASSELGRASGVLAKNIQYF. Written as DNA, the CDR3 is TGTGCCAGCAGTGAATTAGGGCGGGCTAGCGGAGTATTAGCCAAAAACATTCAGTACTTC. The chain carries TRBV2 and TRBJ2-4, with 7 bases lining up with TRBD2. V gave up 2 bases and J gave up 0 bases; unmatched junction bases: 16. The CDR3 length is 20 residues. Germline CDR1 and CDR2: SNHLY and FYNNEI.

In DNA, the CDR3 is TGTGCCAGCAGTGAAATGGGGGACAGGGCAGGTGGCTACACCTTC. Translating gives CASSEMGDRAGGYTF. The chain recombines TRBV6-1 with TRBJ1-2; TRBD1 matches at 9 bases. CDR1 is MNHNS and CDR2 is SASEGT in the germline V gene. V shed 2 bases, J shed 7 bases, and the junction held 8 bases outside the gene matches. The CDR3 totals 15 residues.

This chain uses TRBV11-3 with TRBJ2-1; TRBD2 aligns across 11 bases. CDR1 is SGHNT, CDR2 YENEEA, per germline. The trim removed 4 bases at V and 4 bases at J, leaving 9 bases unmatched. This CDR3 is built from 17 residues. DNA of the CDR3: TGTGCCAGCAGCTCAGCGGGGGGACTAGCGGAGTACAATGAGCAGTTCTTC. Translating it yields CASSSAGGLAEYNEQFF.

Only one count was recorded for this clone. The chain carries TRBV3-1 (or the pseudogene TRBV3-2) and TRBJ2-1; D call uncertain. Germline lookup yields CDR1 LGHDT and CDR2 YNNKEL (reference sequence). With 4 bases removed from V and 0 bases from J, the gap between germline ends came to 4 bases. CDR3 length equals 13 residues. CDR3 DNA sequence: TGTGCCAGCAGCCCCCGCTCCTACAATGAGCAGTTCTTC. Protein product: CASSPRSYNEQFF.

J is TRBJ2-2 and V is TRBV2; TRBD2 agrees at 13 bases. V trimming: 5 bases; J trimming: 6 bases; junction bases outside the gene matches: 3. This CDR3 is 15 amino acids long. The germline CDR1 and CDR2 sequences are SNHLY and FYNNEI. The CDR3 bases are TGTGCCAGCAGTTTACTAGCGGGAGGGCCCGGGGAGCTGTTTTTT. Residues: CASSLLAGGPGELFF.

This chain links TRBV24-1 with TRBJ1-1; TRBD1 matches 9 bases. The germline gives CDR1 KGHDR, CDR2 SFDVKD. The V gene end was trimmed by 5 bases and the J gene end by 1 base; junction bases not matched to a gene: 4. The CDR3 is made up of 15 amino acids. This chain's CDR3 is CATSGTGGQNTEAFF. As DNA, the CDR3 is TGTGCCACCAGTGGAACAGGGGGCCAGAACACTGAAGCTTTCTTT.

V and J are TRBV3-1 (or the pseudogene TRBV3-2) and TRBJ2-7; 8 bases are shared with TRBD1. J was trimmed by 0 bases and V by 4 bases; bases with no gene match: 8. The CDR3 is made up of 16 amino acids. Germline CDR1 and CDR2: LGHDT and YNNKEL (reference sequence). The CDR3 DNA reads TGTGCCAGCAGCCTCCACCGGGACAGGAGCTCCTACGAGCAGTACTTC. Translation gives CASSLHRDRSSYEQYF.

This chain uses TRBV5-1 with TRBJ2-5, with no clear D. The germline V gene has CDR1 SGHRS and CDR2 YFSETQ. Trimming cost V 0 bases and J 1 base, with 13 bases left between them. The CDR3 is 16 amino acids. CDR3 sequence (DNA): TGCGCCAGCAGCTTGGCCGCGGACGTCCGCCAAGAGACCCAGTACTTC. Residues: CASSLAADVRQETQYF.

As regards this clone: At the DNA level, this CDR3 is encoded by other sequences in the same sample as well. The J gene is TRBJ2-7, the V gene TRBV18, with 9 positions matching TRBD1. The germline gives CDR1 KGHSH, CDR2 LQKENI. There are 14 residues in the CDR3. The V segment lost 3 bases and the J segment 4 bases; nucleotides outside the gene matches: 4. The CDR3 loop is CASSPTGGGYEQYF. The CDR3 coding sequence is TGTGCCAGCTCACCGACAGGGGGAGGATACGAGCAGTACTTC.

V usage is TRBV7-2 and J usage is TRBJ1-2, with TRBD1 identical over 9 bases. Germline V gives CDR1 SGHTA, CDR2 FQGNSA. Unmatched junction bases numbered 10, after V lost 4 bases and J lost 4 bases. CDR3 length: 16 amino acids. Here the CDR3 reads CASSSSGTGLTYGYTF. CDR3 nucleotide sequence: TGTGCCAGCAGCTCCTCCGGGACAGGGCTCACCTATGGCTACACCTTC.

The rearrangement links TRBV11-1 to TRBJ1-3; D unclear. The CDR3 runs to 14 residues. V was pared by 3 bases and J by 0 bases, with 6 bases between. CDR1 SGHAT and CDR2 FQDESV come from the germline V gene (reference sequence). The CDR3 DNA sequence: TGTGCCAGCAGCTTTGTGGACTCTGGAAACACCATATATTTT. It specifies CASSFVDSGNTIYF.

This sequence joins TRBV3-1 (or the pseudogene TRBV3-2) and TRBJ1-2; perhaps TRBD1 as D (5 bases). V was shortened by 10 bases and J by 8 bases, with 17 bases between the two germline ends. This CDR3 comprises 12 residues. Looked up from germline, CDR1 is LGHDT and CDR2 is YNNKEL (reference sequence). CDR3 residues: CATPGPNGGYTF. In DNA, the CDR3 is TGTGCCACGCCGGGGCCGAATGGGGGCTACACCTTC.

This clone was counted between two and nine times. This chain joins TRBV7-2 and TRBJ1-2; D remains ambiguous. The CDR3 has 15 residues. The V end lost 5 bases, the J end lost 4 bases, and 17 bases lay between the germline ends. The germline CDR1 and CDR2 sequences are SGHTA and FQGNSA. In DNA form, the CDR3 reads TGTGCCAGCAGCACCAGACTCAGTACCCTCTATGGCTACACCTTC. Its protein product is CASSTRLSTLYGYTF.

CDR3 sequence (DNA): TGTGCCAGCAGTGATCCGGGACAGGGGATCACGAACACTGAAGCTTTCTTT. Translated, it gives CASSDPGQGITNTEAFF. This chain joins TRBV6-1 and TRBJ1-1, with TRBD1 identical over 10 bases. The V gene's germline CDR1 is MNHNS and CDR2 SASEGT. This CDR3 comprises 17 residues. With V trimmed by 3 bases and J by 1 base, 8 bases remained unmatched.

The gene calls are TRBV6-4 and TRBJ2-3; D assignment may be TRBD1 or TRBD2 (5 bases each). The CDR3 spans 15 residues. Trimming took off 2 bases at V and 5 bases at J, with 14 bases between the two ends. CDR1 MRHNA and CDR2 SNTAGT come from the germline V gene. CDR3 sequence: CASSDGSGPQDTQYF. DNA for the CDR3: TGTGCCAGCAGTGACGGGTCGGGACCGCAAGATACGCAGTATTTT.

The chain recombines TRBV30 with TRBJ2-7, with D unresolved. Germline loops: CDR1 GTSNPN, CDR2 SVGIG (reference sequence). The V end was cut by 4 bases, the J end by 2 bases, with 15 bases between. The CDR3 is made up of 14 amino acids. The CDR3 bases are TGTGCCTGGAACCCCAGGACCCCAACCTACGAGCAGTACTTC. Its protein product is CAWNPRTPTYEQYF.

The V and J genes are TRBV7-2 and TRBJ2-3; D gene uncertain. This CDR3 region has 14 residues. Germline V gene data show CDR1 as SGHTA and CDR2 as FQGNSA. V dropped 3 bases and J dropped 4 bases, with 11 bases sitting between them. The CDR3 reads CASSLGQQSDTQYF. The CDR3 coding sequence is TGTGCCAGCAGCTTGGGTCAGCAATCAGATACGCAGTATTTT.

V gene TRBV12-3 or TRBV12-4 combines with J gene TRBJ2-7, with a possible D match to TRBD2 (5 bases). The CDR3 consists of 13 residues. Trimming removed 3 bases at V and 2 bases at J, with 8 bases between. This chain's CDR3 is CASSLAGAYEQYF. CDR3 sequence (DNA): TGTGCCAGCAGTTTGGCCGGGGCCTACGAGCAGTACTTC.

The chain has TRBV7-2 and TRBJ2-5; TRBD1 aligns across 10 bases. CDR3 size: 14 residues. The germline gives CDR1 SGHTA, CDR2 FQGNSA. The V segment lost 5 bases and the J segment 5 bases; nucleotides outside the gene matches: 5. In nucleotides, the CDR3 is TGTGCCAGCAGCATACAGACAGGGGGCGAGACCCAGTACTTC. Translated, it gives CASSIQTGGETQYF.

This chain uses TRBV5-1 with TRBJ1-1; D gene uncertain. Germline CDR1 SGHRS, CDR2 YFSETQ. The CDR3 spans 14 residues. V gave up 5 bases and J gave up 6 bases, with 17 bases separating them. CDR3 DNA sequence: TGCGCCAGCAGTTTGCAGGTCCCGGGCGCTGAAGCTTTCTTT. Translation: CASSLQVPGAEAFF.

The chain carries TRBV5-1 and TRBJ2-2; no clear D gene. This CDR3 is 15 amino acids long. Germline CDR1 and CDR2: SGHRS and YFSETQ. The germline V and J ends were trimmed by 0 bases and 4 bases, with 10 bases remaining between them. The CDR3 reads CASSLAGMGTGELFF. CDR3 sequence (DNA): TGCGCCAGCAGCTTGGCTGGGATGGGCACCGGGGAGCTGTTTTTT.

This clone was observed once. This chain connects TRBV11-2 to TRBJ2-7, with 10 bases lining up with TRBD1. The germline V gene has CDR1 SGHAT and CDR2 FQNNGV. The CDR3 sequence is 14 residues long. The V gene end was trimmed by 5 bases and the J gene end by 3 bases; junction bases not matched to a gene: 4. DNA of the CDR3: TGTGCCAGCAGCACCCGGACAGGGGGCTACGAGCAGTACTTC. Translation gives CASSTRTGGYEQYF.